The entry below gives a single T cell receptor (beta chain) sequence along with its context. Its matching antigen is unknown. Other nucleotide sequences from this sample produce the same CDR3. This entry is derived from a study of cytomegalovirus exposure and HLA in healthy donors. On the study more broadly: Within an early data release were about 85 million unique TCRs drawn from HLA-typed donors.

Researchers ran the PCR with 60 Vbeta and 13 Jbeta primers. Clones were read by immunoSEQ multiplex PCR, and TCRdb kept only the in-frame ones, dropping some. The sample carries under 200,000 clones, roughly 77% recorded once. CDR3 length: 15 amino acids. Germline values: CDR1 SGHNT, CDR2 YYREEE (reference sequence). Losses at the gene ends were 4 bases for V and 5 bases for J; bases not matched to a gene: 7. Study observations and caveats: According to the study, roughly 180 TCR beta chains were cytomegalovirus-associated.

The chain couples TRBV5-4 to TRBJ2-5; 11 bases map to TRBD2. This receptor was taken from a man aged 25-45 years in good health and CMV-seropositive. Sequences were obtained from PBMCs. The DNA for the CDR3 is TGTGCCAGCAGCGGTCCACTAGCGGGGGATGAGACCCAGTACTTC. Translating gives CASSGPLAGDETQYF.